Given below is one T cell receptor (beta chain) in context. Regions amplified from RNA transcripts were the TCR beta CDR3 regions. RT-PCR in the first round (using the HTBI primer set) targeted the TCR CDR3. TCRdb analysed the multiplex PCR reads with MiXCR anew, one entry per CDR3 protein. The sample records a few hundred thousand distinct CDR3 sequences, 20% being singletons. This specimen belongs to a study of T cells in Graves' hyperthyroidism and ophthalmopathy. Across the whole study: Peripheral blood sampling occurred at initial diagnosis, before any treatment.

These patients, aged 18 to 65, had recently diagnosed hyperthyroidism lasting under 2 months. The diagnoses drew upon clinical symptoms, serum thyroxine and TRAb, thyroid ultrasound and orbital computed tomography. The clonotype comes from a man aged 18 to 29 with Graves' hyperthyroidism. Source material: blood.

The CDR3 protein is CASSPRGGDMNTEAFF. CDR3 nucleotides: TGTGCCAGCAGCCCCAGGGGAGGGGACATGAACACTGAAGCTTTCTTT. The chain links TRBV12-3 or TRBV12-4 to TRBJ1-1; possible D gene TRBD1, 6 bases. V lost 6 bases and J 0 bases, leaving 17 bases between the germline ends. The CDR3 consists of 16 residues.